What follows are 7 T cell receptor beta chains derived from one specimen sequenced in a study of human T cells and chemical hapten exposure. TCRdb reanalysed the RACE reads using MiXCR and keeps one entry per CDR3 protein. The data contain some 380,000 distinct CDR3 sequences, more than 4.5% of them singletons. This sample's time point: patch test 1, 2 weeks after DPC sensitization. Treatment of the sample: therapeutic diphenylcyclopropenone sensitization with weekly scalp DPC. Material: whole blood, obtained in connection with sensitization to the hapten diphenylcyclopropenone (DPC). The receptors stem from a woman in her forties or fifties with alopecia areata. Some clones in this sample may be carry-over from other donors' samples.

The CDR3 nucleotides read TGTGCCAGCTCCACGAGGGGGGGCCGGGGCTACACCTTC. Protein: CASSTRGGRGYTF. The chain links TRBV2 to TRBJ1-2, with a possible D match to TRBD1 (6 bases). The CDR3 is made up of 13 amino acids. The germline CDR1 and CDR2 sequences are SNHLY and FYNNEI. The V end was cut by 8 bases, the J end by 8 bases, with 18 bases between.

The table lists this clonotype with many counts. In nucleotides, the CDR3 is TGCAGCGCCAAGACAGGGATAGGCGAGCAGTACTTC. Amino acid sequence: CSAKTGIGEQYF. The chain recombines TRBV29-1 with TRBJ2-7, with TRBD1 matching 7 bases. V trimming: 7 bases; J trimming: 6 bases; junction bases outside the gene matches: 9. Germline V gene sequence: CDR1 SQVTM, CDR2 ANQGSEA. The CDR3 runs 12 residues.

The chain couples TRBV20-1 to TRBJ1-1; D not certain. CDR3 length equals 12 residues. Germline-derived CDR1 and CDR2 are DFQATT and SNEGSKA (reference sequence). Trimming took off 2 bases at V and 0 bases at J, with 4 bases between the two ends. CDR3 nucleotide sequence: TGCAGTGCTAGACACCTGAACACTGAAGCTTTCTTT. It translates to CSARHLNTEAFF.

This clonotype was seen only a few times. The chain couples TRBV10-3 to TRBJ1-2; D call uncertain. Trimming left V 0 bases short and J 6 bases short, with 8 bases between. Germline CDR1 reads ENHRY; CDR2 reads SYGVKD. The CDR3 runs 13 residues. Here the CDR3 DNA reads TGTGCCATCAGTGAGTCGGCGAGTAATGGCTACACCTTC. This translates into CAISESASNGYTF.

This clonotype was seen many times. The rearrangement uses TRBV6-5 and TRBJ1-1; tentatively, D is TRBD1 (5 bases). Per the germline V gene, CDR1 is MNHEY and CDR2 is SVGAGI. CDR3 size: 13 residues. V was trimmed by 6 bases and J by 5 bases, leaving 13 bases between them. The CDR3 sequence is CASRNPGGTEAFF. The CDR3 DNA is TGTGCCAGCAGAAACCCCGGGGGTACTGAAGCTTTCTTT.

In its sample, this clonotype was seen many times. The CDR3 spells CASSLGYGGGPQYNEQFF. CDR3 DNA sequence: TGTGCCAGCAGCTTAGGTTATGGGGGAGGGCCCCAATACAATGAGCAGTTCTTC. The J gene is TRBJ2-1, the V gene TRBV7-9; 7 nucleotides align to TRBD2. Losses at the gene ends were 1 base for V and 4 bases for J; bases not matched to a gene: 13. The germline V gene has CDR1 SEHNR and CDR2 FQNEAQ (reference sequence). The CDR3 runs 18 residues.

This clonotype was counted many times. The V call is TRBV20-1, the J call TRBJ2-5, with TRBD2 matching 7 bases. This CDR3 has 14 residues. Germline V CDR1 and CDR2: DFQATT, SNEGSKA (reference sequence). J was trimmed by 5 bases and V by 3 bases; bases with no gene match: 9. CDR3 coding DNA: TGCAGTGCTAGCCCGGGACTACCGGCGGAGACCCAGTACTTC. Amino acids: CSASPGLPAETQYF.